The clone carrying this T cell receptor beta chain was counted once. All of the isolated RNA was reverse transcribed, so expressed TCRB transcripts were sequenced. Profiled with immunoSEQ multiplex PCR; TCRdb holds only in-frame clones, not every one. In the table there are 300,000 to 450,000 clones, roughly a fifth of which are singletons. This sample is drawn from a study of beta chain features in type 1 diabetes. This receptor was obtained from a woman aged 18-29 years in good health. Source material: naive CD4+ T cells from blood.

The DNA for the CDR3 is TGTGCCAGCAGCTTAGCAGGGGCCGAGCAGTACTTC. Translation gives CASSLAGAEQYF. The chain couples TRBV7-2 to TRBJ2-7; D might be TRBD1 (5 bases). Germline V gene lookup returns CDR1 SGHTA and CDR2 FQGNSA. V lost 0 bases, J lost 6 bases, and 6 bases lay in between. This CDR3 has 12 amino acids.